The 26 T cell receptor beta chains presented below share a single source sample, sequenced in a study of T cell repertoires in cytomegalovirus infection. From the reads, TCRdb called clonotypes with MiXCR, one entry per CDR3 protein. This table holds approximately 550,000 distinct CDR3 sequences, 15% to 20% found once. Sequenced input: CD8+ T cells from PBMCs. Every receptor here comes from a human donor in good health (CMV status not recorded). Some clones in this sample may be carry-over from other donors' samples.

This clonotype was seen more than once but under ten times. J is TRBJ1-6 and V is TRBV27; D unresolved. This CDR3 comprises 16 residues. Germline CDR1 and CDR2: MNHEY and SMNVEV (reference sequence). The V end lost 5 bases, the J end lost 5 bases, and 16 bases lay between the germline ends. The CDR3 region has the DNA TGTGCCAGCAGTACCCAATCCCCGTCGAATAATTCACCCCTCCACTTT. It codes for CASSTQSPSNNSPLHF.

The sample holds many counts of this clonotype. This chain connects TRBV6-5 to TRBJ2-2; D remains ambiguous. V gave up 6 bases and J gave up 6 bases, with 14 bases separating them. CDR3 size: 14 residues. The germline V gene encodes CDR1 MNHEY and CDR2 SVGAGI. Here the CDR3 DNA reads TGTGCCAGCAGAGTTGTAGACGGCTCCGGGGAGCTGTTTTTT. Translating it yields CASRVVDGSGELFF.

In this sample, this clonotype turned up once. Given a much more abundant clone one base away, this may be a read error. This rearrangement joins TRBV28 to TRBJ2-7; D call uncertain. CDR1 is MDHEN and CDR2 is SYDVKM in the germline V gene. The V end lost 5 bases, the J end lost 3 bases, and 17 bases lay between the germline ends. The CDR3 totals 15 residues. As DNA, the CDR3 is TGTGCCAGCAGTCCCAGTCCAGCGATACACTACGAGCAGTACTTC. It yields the protein CASSPSPAIHYEQYF.

J is TRBJ1-2 and V is TRBV6-2 or TRBV6-3, with unresolved D. CDR3 length equals 11 residues. Germline CDR1 is MNHEY and CDR2 is SVGEGT. V lost 0 bases and J lost 8, with 4 bases in between. Written as DNA, the CDR3 is TGTGCCAGCAGTTACTCGACGGGCTACACCTTC. Protein product: CASSYSTGYTF.

The chain combines TRBV10-3 with TRBJ2-7; no definite D call. The CDR3 covers 13 residues. Per the germline V gene, CDR1 is ENHRY and CDR2 is SYGVKD. Deletions cut 3 bases from V and 3 bases from J, with 9 bases between. As DNA, the CDR3 is TGTGCCATCAGTGACGCACTTTTCTACGAGCAGTACTTC. Translating it yields CAISDALFYEQYF.

This clonotype was observed at least ten times. The chain employs TRBV27 and TRBJ2-1, with TRBD2 matching 10 bases. This CDR3 comprises 14 residues. Germline CDR1 reads MNHEY; CDR2 reads SMNVEV (reference sequence). V shed 2 bases and J 10 bases; nucleotides not matched to a gene: 5. The DNA for the CDR3 is TGTGCCAGCAGTTTAGCCTTACTAGCGGGAGAGCAGTTCTTC. Protein: CASSLALLAGEQFF.

V usage is TRBV28 and J usage is TRBJ2-1; possibly TRBD2 for D (6 bases). CDR3 length: 12 residues. Trimming removed 7 bases from V and 7 bases from J, with 11 bases in between. Germline V gene data show CDR1 as MDHEN and CDR2 as SYDVKM. CDR3 residues: CASNRGRNEQFF. CDR3 DNA: TGTGCCAGCAATCGGGGGAGGAATGAGCAGTTCTTC.

This clonotype was detected only a few times. V gene TRBV20-1 combines with J gene TRBJ2-2, with D perhaps TRBD2 (7 bases). Trimming took off 8 bases at V and 7 bases at J, with 17 bases between the two ends. The CDR3 has 13 amino acids. Germline V gene sequence: CDR1 DFQATT, CDR2 SNEGSKA (reference sequence). For the CDR3, the DNA is TGCAGTTGCCGGAAGGGGGGGGACGGGGAGCTGTTTTTT. It specifies CSCRKGGDGELFF.

This clonotype was seen at least ten times. The chain carries TRBV23-1 and TRBJ2-1; the D gene is possibly TRBD1 (5 bases). TRBV23-1 is recorded as an ORF, its role being uncertain. Trimming removed 2 bases at V and 6 bases at J, with 8 bases between. This CDR3 has 13 amino acids. Here the CDR3 reads CASSQPGANEQFF. CDR3 sequence (DNA): TGCGCCAGCAGTCAACCTGGGGCCAATGAGCAGTTCTTC.

The chain carries TRBV5-1 and TRBJ2-7; the D call may be TRBD1 or TRBD2 (5 bases each). The CDR3 spans 12 residues. Germline CDR1 reads SGHRS; CDR2 reads YFSETQ. V was trimmed by 3 bases and J by 7 bases, leaving 11 bases between them. The CDR3 is CASSSGTTEQYF. CDR3 nucleotide sequence: TGCGCCAGCAGCTCAGGGACGACAGAGCAGTACTTC. The variable domain in full, with the rest retrieved from reference TRBV5-1 and TRBJ2-7, is KAGVTQTPRYLIKTRGQQVTLSCSPISGHRSVSWYQQTPGQGLQFLFEYFSETQRNKGNFPGRFSGRQFSNSRSEMNVSTLELGDSALYLCASSSGTTEQYFGPGTRLTVT.

This clonotype was observed a handful of times. The chain employs TRBV15 and TRBJ2-2; D is unclear. V gave up 4 bases and J gave up 6 bases, with 6 bases separating them. The germline V gene has CDR1 LNHNV and CDR2 YYDKDF (reference sequence). CDR3 size: 12 residues. CDR3 in DNA: TGTGCCACCAGCATAGGTTCCGGGGAGCTGTTTTTT. This gives the protein CATSIGSGELFF.

As regards this clonotype: A read error may account for a junction end that differs from germline. The chain employs TRBV27 and TRBJ1-2; TRBD1 matches at 7 bases. The CDR3 contains 16 residues. Germline CDR1 and CDR2: MNHEY and SMNVEV (reference sequence). The CDR3 reads CDSSSLSGTANYGYTF. The CDR3 bases are TGTGACAGCAGTTCATTATCTGGGACAGCTAACTATGGCTACACCTTC.

About this clonotype: A much larger clone lies one base from this, so it may be a read error. This chain links TRBV27 with TRBJ1-1; D gene uncertain. CDR3 length equals 14 residues. Trimming removed 6 bases from V and 2 bases from J, with 13 bases in between. CDR1 MNHEY and CDR2 SMNVEV come from the germline V gene (reference sequence). Written as DNA, the CDR3 is TGTGCCAGCAGGTTCATTTCAGTAAACACTGAAGCTTTCTTT. Translation: CASRFISVNTEAFF.

There are a few counts of this clonotype. The V gene is TRBV28, the J gene TRBJ2-2, with D possibly TRBD1 on 5 matching bases. The CDR3 has 15 amino acids. CDR1 is MDHEN and CDR2 is SYDVKM in the germline V gene. Between the trimmed V and J ends, which lost 5 bases and 0 bases, there was a span of 10 bases. The CDR3 region is CASSLRQTNTGELFF. Here the CDR3 DNA reads TGTGCCAGCAGTCTGCGACAGACGAACACCGGGGAGCTGTTTTTT.

This clonotype was seen ten or more times. This rearrangement joins TRBV4-1 to TRBJ2-7, with TRBD1 identical over 8 bases. The J segment lost 5 bases and the V segment lost 5 bases, leaving 11 bases of the junction unmatched. This CDR3 region has 15 residues. Germline-derived CDR1 and CDR2 are MGHRA and YSYEKL. CDR3 amino acids: CASSYRTGLKNEQYF. The DNA for the CDR3 is TGCGCCAGCAGCTATCGGACAGGGTTAAAGAACGAGCAGTACTTC.

The CDR3 DNA reads as TGTGCCAGCAGTGGGTGGCTAGCGGACCAAGAGACCCAGTACTTC. Residues: CASSGWLADQETQYF. The genes are TRBV2 and TRBJ2-5; 7 bases map to TRBD2. Germline CDR1 SNHLY, CDR2 FYNNEI. V gave up 4 bases and J gave up 0 bases; unmatched junction bases: 5. This CDR3 contains 15 residues. Full variable domain (rest looked up from reference TRBV2 and TRBJ2-5): EPEVTQTPSHQVTQMGQEVILRCVPISNHLYFYWYRQILGQKVEFLVSFYNNEISEKSEIFDDQFSVERPDGSNFTLKIRSTKLEDSAMYFCASSGWLADQETQYFGPGTRLLVL.

On this clonotype: It may be a read error: a sequence one base away is much more abundant. In DNA form, the CDR3 reads TGTGCCAGCAGCGTTTCTGGGGGGGCCGGGAACACTGAAGCTTTCTTT. Protein: CASSVSGGAGNTEAFF. This chain connects TRBV6-6 to TRBJ1-1; D might be TRBD1 (6 bases). Per germline, CDR1 MNHNY and CDR2 SVGAGI (reference sequence). The CDR3 sequence is 16 residues long. Trimming shortened V by 6 bases and J by 1 base, and 18 bases separated the two germline ends.

Written as DNA, the CDR3 is TGTGCCTGGAACAGGGGGCATTCCTACGAGCAGTACTTC. Translated: CAWNRGHSYEQYF. The rearrangement links TRBV30 to TRBJ2-7; 9 bases fit TRBD1. The V segment lost 4 bases and the J segment 1 base; nucleotides outside the gene matches: 2. The CDR3 extends over 13 amino acids. Germline lookup yields CDR1 GTSNPN and CDR2 SVGIG (reference sequence).

Turning to this clonotype: With a much larger clone just one base away, this may be a read error. This sequence joins TRBV28 and TRBJ2-5; D gene ambiguous. Trimming left V 3 bases short and J 4 bases short, with 6 bases between. The CDR3 totals 12 residues. Per germline, CDR1 MDHEN and CDR2 SYDVKM. The CDR3 DNA follows: TGTGCCAGCAGTTTCGTACGAGAGACCCAGTACTTC. This codes for CASSFVRETQYF.

The genes are TRBV6-1 and TRBJ1-1; a weak D match, TRBD1 (6 bases). V was shortened by 7 bases and J by 3 bases, with 15 bases between the two germline ends. CDR1 is MNHNS and CDR2 is SASEGT in the germline V gene. There are 14 residues in the CDR3. CDR3 DNA sequence: TGTGCCAGCATGGAAGGGGGGGCCTACACTGAAGCTTTCTTT. This codes for CASMEGGAYTEAFF.

This clonotype was seen a few times. The rearrangement links TRBV4-1 to TRBJ2-7; no reliable D call. CDR3 length: 16 amino acids. In germline, CDR1 is MGHRA, CDR2 YSYEKL. Trimming cost V 5 bases and J 3 bases, with 20 bases left between them. CDR3: CASSERPGTGSYEQYF. The DNA of the CDR3 is TGCGCCAGCAGCGAAAGGCCCGGTACGGGTAGCTACGAGCAGTACTTC.

Points on this clonotype: A single base separates this from a much larger clone, so it may be a read error. No conserved phenylalanine or tryptophan ends this CDR3, so it is likely a read error. The rearrangement joins TRBV4-1 to TRBJ2-7; possible D gene TRBD1, 6 bases. Germline loops: CDR1 MGHRA, CDR2 YSYEKL. V lost 2 bases, J lost 0 bases, and 14 bases lay in between. This CDR3 spans 16 amino acids. The CDR3 bases are TGCGCCAGCAGCCAATCCGGACAGCCGAGCTCCTACGAGCAGTACTTA. Translation: CASSQSGQPSSYEQYL.

This clonotype has a count of ten or more. The chain links TRBV24-1 to TRBJ2-1, with 7 bases matching TRBD1. CDR3 length: 15 amino acids. Germline V gene lookup returns CDR1 KGHDR and CDR2 SFDVKD. Unmatched junction bases numbered 5, after V lost 3 bases and J lost 4 bases. The CDR3 is CATSDRAGGYNEQFF. DNA of the CDR3: TGTGCCACCAGTGATCGGGCAGGGGGTTACAATGAGCAGTTCTTC.

This clonotype turned up a few times. This sequence joins TRBV27 and TRBJ1-5; unclear D gene. From germline, CDR1 is MNHEY and CDR2 SMNVEV (reference sequence). With 1 base removed from V and 4 bases from J, the gap between germline ends came to 11 bases. This CDR3 is 15 amino acids long. The CDR3 spells CASSLFTDPNQPQHF. CDR3 nucleotides: TGTGCCAGCAGTTTATTTACTGACCCTAATCAGCCCCAGCATTTT.

This clonotype was picked up a small number of times. It is likely a read error, because the conserved phenylalanine at the end of the CDR3 is missing. The gene calls are TRBV28 and TRBJ2-1, with 12 bases lining up with TRBD2. Germline V gene data show CDR1 as MDHEN and CDR2 as SYDVKM. The V gene end was trimmed by 5 bases and the J gene end by 4 bases; junction bases not matched to a gene: 3. This CDR3 has 15 amino acids. The CDR3 nucleotides are TGTGCCAGCAGTATCCTAGCGGGAGGGTACAATGAGCAGTTCTCC. Protein product: CASSILAGGYNEQFS.

This clonotype appeared many times. The chain couples TRBV2 to TRBJ2-7; D is unclear. This CDR3 has 14 residues. CDR1 and CDR2 (germline): SNHLY, FYNNEI. V was pared by 1 base and J by 3 bases, with 10 bases between. Here the CDR3 reads CASSEGGTIYEQYF. DNA of the CDR3: TGTGCCAGCAGTGAAGGCGGAACTATCTACGAGCAGTACTTC.